The 28 T cell receptor beta chains listed next were all sequenced from one sample in a study of cytotoxic CD8 clonotypes in ibrutinib-treated CLL. Sequenced by immunoSEQ multiplex PCR; TCRdb stores in-frame clones only, minus some. This sample has 50,000 to 65,000 clones, with approximately 54% found just once. The source material was PBMCs, sampled after 12 months of ibrutinib treatment. The receptors shown here come from a human donor with chronic lymphocytic leukemia.

The V gene is TRBV28, the J gene TRBJ1-1, with 7 positions matching TRBD1. V was clipped by 5 bases and J by 0 bases; unmatched bases: 6. The CDR3 covers 15 residues. Per the germline V gene, CDR1 is MDHEN and CDR2 is SYDVKM. The CDR3 reads CASSQGGVVNTEAFF. CDR3 in DNA: TGTGCCAGCAGTCAGGGGGGGGTAGTGAACACTGAAGCTTTCTTT.

This clone was seen ten or more times. This chain connects TRBV5-4 to TRBJ1-1; weak D call: TRBD1 (6 bases). This CDR3 comprises 15 residues. Trimming pared 4 bases from V and 0 bases from J, leaving 13 bases between. The germline gives CDR1 SGHNT, CDR2 YYREEE (reference sequence). The CDR3 loop reads CASSPQTGMNTEAFF. The CDR3 DNA sequence: TGTGCCAGCAGCCCCCAAACAGGGATGAACACTGAAGCTTTCTTT. Full variable domain (outside the CDR3, taken from reference TRBV5-4 and TRBJ1-1): ETGVTQSPTHLIKTRGQQVTLRCSSQSGHNTVSWYQQALGQGPQFIFQYYREEENGRGNFPPRFSGLQFPNYSSELNVNALELDDSALYLCASSPQTGMNTEAFFGQGTRLTVV.

The table lists this clone with a few counts. The V and J genes are TRBV4-1 and TRBJ1-1; TRBD1 matches 9 bases. The CDR3 sequence is 15 residues long. Trimming cost V 1 base and J 5 bases; bases outside gene matches: 5. CDR1 and CDR2 (germline): MGHRA, YSYEKL. CDR3 residues: CASSQVGQGWTEAFF. Here the CDR3 DNA reads TGCGCCAGCAGCCAAGTGGGACAGGGTTGGACTGAAGCTTTCTTT.

V and J are TRBV5-4 and TRBJ2-3; 8 positions agree with TRBD2. V was pared by 4 bases and J by 6 bases, with 16 bases of the junction left unmatched. Germline V lookup: CDR1 SGHNT, CDR2 YYREEE (reference sequence). The CDR3 spans 17 residues. The CDR3 sequence: CASSPPGGGPRFDTQYF. The CDR3 nucleotides are TGTGCCAGCAGCCCCCCCGGGGGGGGACCCCGCTTCGATACGCAGTATTTT.

This clone occurred a few times. V and J are TRBV4-2 and TRBJ2-7; D gene unclear. CDR1 LGHNA and CDR2 YNFKEQ come from the germline V gene. V gave up 5 bases and J gave up 2 bases, with 13 bases separating them. CDR3 length equals 14 residues. The CDR3 here is CASSLDAGTYEQYV. DNA for the CDR3: TGTGCCAGCAGCTTGGATGCAGGAACCTACGAGCAGTACGTC.

The chain employs TRBV7-8 and TRBJ2-7, with unresolved D. Trimming took off 5 bases at V and 2 bases at J, with 7 bases between the two ends. The CDR3 is 12 amino acids. Germline V lookup: CDR1 SGHVS, CDR2 FQNEAQ. CDR3 bases: TGTGCCAGCAGCAGGGTTCCCTACGAGCAGTACTTC. Its protein product is CASSRVPYEQYF. Full variable domain (outside the CDR3, taken from reference TRBV7-8 and TRBJ2-7): GAGVSQSPRYKVAKRGQDVALRCDPISGHVSLFWYQQALGQGPEFLTYFQNEAQLDKSGLPSDRFFAERPEGSVSTLKIQRTQQEDSAVYLCASSRVPYEQYFGPGTRLTVT.

This sequence joins TRBV9 and TRBJ2-3, with 12 positions matching TRBD2. The CDR3 sequence is 15 residues long. CDR1 and CDR2 from the germline V gene are SGDLS and YYNGEE. The V segment lost 5 bases and the J segment 7 bases; nucleotides outside the gene matches: 8. CDR3: CASRRLAGVGHTQYF. The CDR3 region has the DNA TGTGCCAGCAGAAGACTAGCGGGAGTAGGGCATACGCAGTATTTT.

The J gene is TRBJ1-3, the V gene TRBV6-1; tentative D call: TRBD1 (5 bases). CDR1 is MNHNS and CDR2 is SASEGT in the germline V gene. CDR3 length equals 15 residues. V lost 4 bases and J 0 bases, leaving 10 bases between the germline ends. CDR3 DNA: TGTGCCAGCAGTGTTTGGACAAGCTCTGGAAACACCATATATTTT. Translating gives CASSVWTSSGNTIYF.

V and J are TRBV7-9 and TRBJ1-2; D may be TRBD1 (6 bases). Between the trimmed V and J ends, which lost 5 bases and 7 bases, there was a span of 14 bases. From germline, CDR1 is SEHNR and CDR2 FQNEAQ (reference sequence). The CDR3 totals 13 residues. CDR3 DNA sequence: TGTGCCAGCAGCCGAATTTCGACAGGTGGCTACACCTTC. It is translated as CASSRISTGGYTF. Together with reference TRBV7-9 and TRBJ1-2, the CDR3 gives the full variable domain: DTGVSQNPRHKITKRGQNVTFRCDPISEHNRLYWYRQTLGQGPEFLTYFQNEAQLEKSRLLSDRFSAERPKGSFSTLEIQRTEQGDSAMYLCASSRISTGGYTFGSGTRLTVV.

There are a few counts of this clone. V usage is TRBV27 and J usage is TRBJ2-2, with TRBD1 identical over 7 bases. Germline V gene data show CDR1 as MNHEY and CDR2 as SMNVEV (reference sequence). J gave up 2 bases and V 5 bases, and 11 bases lay outside the gene matches. The CDR3 length is 17 residues. Here the CDR3 reads CASSLRQGARNTGELFF. CDR3 coding DNA: TGTGCCAGCAGTCTAAGACAGGGCGCTCGAAACACCGGGGAGCTGTTTTTT.

This clone was observed many times. This chain uses TRBV18 with TRBJ2-2, with D possibly matching TRBD2 (5 bases). CDR1 is KGHSH, CDR2 LQKENI, per germline. The CDR3 has 15 amino acids. The V end was cut by 3 bases, the J end by 7 bases, with 15 bases between. CDR3 protein: CASSPRGIEGGELFF. The DNA for the CDR3 is TGTGCCAGCTCACCGAGAGGGATCGAGGGCGGGGAGCTGTTTTTT.

As regards this clone: This CDR3 is also generated by other DNA sequences in the sample. The V and J genes are TRBV6-1 and TRBJ2-1; D may be TRBD2 (7 bases). From germline, CDR1 is MNHNS and CDR2 SASEGT. Trimming cost V 2 bases and J 6 bases, with 14 bases left between them. This CDR3 is built from 15 residues. CDR3 nucleotide sequence: TGTGCCAGCAGTGAATGGGGGGGCCGGATCAATGAGCAGTTCTTC. This codes for CASSEWGGRINEQFF.

The rearrangement joins TRBV2 to TRBJ2-5; 7 bases match TRBD1. The V and J ends lost 7 bases and 8 bases, in that order; junction bases with no gene match: 13. The CDR3 loop spans 14 amino acids. The germline V gene encodes CDR1 SNHLY and CDR2 FYNNEI. CDR3 nucleotides: TGTGCCAGCATGTCCCACGGGACAGCTCTAACCCAGTACTTC. Protein sequence: CASMSHGTALTQYF.

The sample holds one count of this clone. The V and J genes are TRBV5-1 and TRBJ2-5, with D possibly TRBD1 on 5 matching bases. CDR3 length equals 16 residues. The germline V gene encodes CDR1 SGHRS and CDR2 YFSETQ. Deletions cut 0 bases from V and 2 bases from J, with 14 bases between. The CDR3 is CASSLEPRQLQETQYF. DNA for the CDR3: TGCGCCAGCAGCTTGGAACCGCGACAGTTACAAGAGACCCAGTACTTC.

This chain joins TRBV6-5 and TRBJ2-7; D is perhaps TRBD2 (5 bases). CDR1 is MNHEY and CDR2 is SVGAGI in the germline V gene. V lost 0 bases to trimming and J lost 1 base, with 13 bases between them. This CDR3 comprises 16 residues. The CDR3 protein is CASSYSIGVGSYEQYF. Written as DNA, the CDR3 is TGTGCCAGCAGTTACTCGATCGGGGTAGGGTCCTACGAGCAGTACTTC.

The V and J genes are TRBV30 and TRBJ2-7; TRBD1 or TRBD2 may be the D gene (5 bases each). V lost 6 bases and J 6 bases, leaving 24 bases between the germline ends. CDR3 length equals 15 residues. Germline loops: CDR1 GTSNPN, CDR2 SVGIG (reference sequence). CDR3 nucleotides: TGTGCCTGTAGTAAACTTCGGGACCAGGCGGGCGAGCAGTACTTC. Amino acids: CACSKLRDQAGEQYF.

This clone was detected only a few times. The gene calls are TRBV11-1 and TRBJ2-1; 8 nucleotides match TRBD2. The CDR3 length is 16 residues. The germline CDR1 and CDR2 sequences are SGHAT and FQDESV (reference sequence). J lost 6 bases, V lost 3 bases, and 10 bases had no gene match. DNA for the CDR3: TGTGCCAGCAGCTTCGGAAGCGGGAGAGGGGTCAATGAGCAGTTCTTC. It translates to CASSFGSGRGVNEQFF. The full variable domain, completed using reference TRBV11-1 and TRBJ2-1, is EAEVAQSPRYKITEKSQAVAFWCDPISGHATLYWYRQILGQGPELLVQFQDESVVDDSQLPKDRFSAERLKGVDSTLKIQPAELGDSAMYLCASSFGSGRGVNEQFFGPGTRLTVL.

This clone has only a few counts. V usage is TRBV10-1 and J usage is TRBJ1-6; 7 bases agree with TRBD1. Germline assignment: CDR1 WNHNN and CDR2 SYGVQD (reference sequence). The junction had 4 bases not matched to a gene; V was cut back by 7 bases and J by 7 bases. The CDR3 extends over 13 amino acids. The CDR3 DNA is TGCGCCAGCAATGGACAGGTGAATTCACCCCTCCACTTT. Its protein product is CASNGQVNSPLHF.

This sequence joins TRBV5-1 and TRBJ1-2, with 9 bases lining up with TRBD1. The junction had 2 bases not matched to a gene; V was cut back by 0 bases and J by 8 bases. Germline V gene lookup returns CDR1 SGHRS and CDR2 YFSETQ. The CDR3 spans 13 residues. The CDR3 DNA is TGCGCCAGCAGCTTGGGGACAGGGGAAGGCTACACCTTC. Translating gives CASSLGTGEGYTF.

J is TRBJ2-7 and V is TRBV2; 10 bases are a match to TRBD1. The germline CDR1 and CDR2 sequences are SNHLY and FYNNEI. CDR3 length: 13 residues. The J segment lost 6 bases and the V segment lost 6 bases, leaving 5 bases of the junction unmatched. The CDR3 sequence: CASRWDRGTEQYV. Written as DNA, the CDR3 is TGTGCCAGCAGGTGGGACAGGGGCACCGAGCAGTACGTC.

This clone was counted ten times or more. The chain carries TRBV7-9 and TRBJ1-4; 7 bases are a match to TRBD1. The junction had 7 bases not matched to a gene; V was cut back by 4 bases and J by 8 bases. CDR1 SEHNR and CDR2 FQNEAQ come from the germline V gene (reference sequence). The length of the CDR3 is 14 residues. CDR3 in DNA: TGTGCCAGCAGCTCAGGGGGAGGGATGGAAAAACTGTTTTTT. This translates into CASSSGGGMEKLFF.

The CDR3 sequence is CASKQTHRGPGELFF. The CDR3 bases are TGTGCCAGTAAACAAACCCACAGGGGGCCCGGGGAGCTGTTTTTT. The chain recombines TRBV19 with TRBJ2-2; 9 bases fit TRBD1. Germline CDR1 is LNHDA and CDR2 is SQIVND (reference sequence). This CDR3 is built from 15 residues. V lost 7 bases to trimming and J lost 6 bases; unmatched junction nucleotides: 9.

The chain is built from TRBV29-1 and TRBJ2-3, with D hard to call. Germline lookup yields CDR1 SQVTM and CDR2 ANQGSEA. The CDR3 runs 13 residues. Trimming stripped 3 bases from V and 5 bases from J, with 12 bases between. The CDR3: CSVELHDRDTQYF. CDR3 nucleotides: TGCAGCGTTGAGCTACACGATCGAGATACGCAGTATTTT.

The genes are TRBV10-3 and TRBJ1-1; D remains ambiguous. The CDR3 totals 15 residues. Trimming shortened V by 0 bases and J by 0 bases, and 8 bases separated the two germline ends. Germline lookup yields CDR1 ENHRY and CDR2 SYGVKD. Here the CDR3 reads CAISESYGMNTEAFF. CDR3 bases: TGTGCCATCAGTGAGTCATACGGGATGAACACTGAAGCTTTCTTT.

The chain carries TRBV29-1 and TRBJ2-7, with 7 bases aligning to TRBD2. Losses at the gene ends were 4 bases for V and 2 bases for J; bases not matched to a gene: 2. CDR3 size: 12 residues. Germline V gives CDR1 SQVTM, CDR2 ANQGSEA. The DNA of the CDR3 is TGCAGCGTTGGGGAGGGAACCTACGAGCAGTACTTC. Its translation is CSVGEGTYEQYF.

This clone was detected only once. This rearrangement joins TRBV11-1 to TRBJ2-1; TRBD1 agrees at 9 bases. CDR3 length: 15 residues. Germline lookup yields CDR1 SGHAT and CDR2 FQDESV (reference sequence). With 5 bases clipped from V and 10 bases from J, the junction kept 12 bases outside the gene matches. In nucleotides, the CDR3 is TGTGCCAGCAGCATACTAGGGACAGGGTGGAACGAGCAGTTCTTC. Amino acids: CASSILGTGWNEQFF.

Comment on this clone: Compared with germline, one end of the junction differs, possibly owing to a read error. This rearrangement joins TRBV27 to TRBJ2-4; 9 nucleotides match TRBD1. Germline CDR1 is MNHEY and CDR2 is SMNVEV (reference sequence). The CDR3 has 12 residues. The CDR3 region is CASSLAGTGLWF. CDR3 in DNA: TGTGCCAGCAGTTTGGCCGGGACAGGGTTGTGGTTC.

The CDR3 protein is CASSLVTGGSYEQYF. The CDR3 coding sequence is TGTGCCAGCAGCTTAGTTACCGGCGGCTCCTACGAGCAGTACTTC. The rearrangement joins TRBV7-2 to TRBJ2-7, with D unresolved. The CDR3 is 15 amino acids. Trimming took off 1 base at V and 0 bases at J, with 10 bases between the two ends. CDR1 is SGHTA, CDR2 FQGNSA, per germline.